Only a few counts were recorded for the clone carrying this T cell receptor (beta chain). The antigen is unknown. Primers: 60 Vbeta forward and 13 Jbeta reverse. Sequencing was performed with immunoSEQ multiplex PCR; in TCRdb, only in-frame clones are kept and a portion is missing. The table has 130,000 or so clones, approximately 81% seen once. This entry belongs to a study of cytomegalovirus exposure and HLA in healthy donors. Study-wide findings and caveats: A missense variant in DCLRE1C was later tied to TCR beta V- and J-gene trimming. In an earlier analysis, about 87% or about 30%: the productive usage of most TCR beta V segments.

Material: PBMCs. The sequence came from a male donor in good health and CMV-seronegative.

CDR3 in amino acids: CASSVDPTGAGELFF. CDR3 nucleotides: TGTGCCAGCAGCGTAGATCCGACAGGGGCCGGGGAGCTGTTTTTT. The rearrangement links TRBV9 to TRBJ2-2; TRBD1 matches at 8 bases. Germline lookup yields CDR1 SGDLS and CDR2 YYNGEE. V was clipped by 0 bases and J by 6 bases; unmatched bases: 4. The CDR3 sequence is 15 residues long.